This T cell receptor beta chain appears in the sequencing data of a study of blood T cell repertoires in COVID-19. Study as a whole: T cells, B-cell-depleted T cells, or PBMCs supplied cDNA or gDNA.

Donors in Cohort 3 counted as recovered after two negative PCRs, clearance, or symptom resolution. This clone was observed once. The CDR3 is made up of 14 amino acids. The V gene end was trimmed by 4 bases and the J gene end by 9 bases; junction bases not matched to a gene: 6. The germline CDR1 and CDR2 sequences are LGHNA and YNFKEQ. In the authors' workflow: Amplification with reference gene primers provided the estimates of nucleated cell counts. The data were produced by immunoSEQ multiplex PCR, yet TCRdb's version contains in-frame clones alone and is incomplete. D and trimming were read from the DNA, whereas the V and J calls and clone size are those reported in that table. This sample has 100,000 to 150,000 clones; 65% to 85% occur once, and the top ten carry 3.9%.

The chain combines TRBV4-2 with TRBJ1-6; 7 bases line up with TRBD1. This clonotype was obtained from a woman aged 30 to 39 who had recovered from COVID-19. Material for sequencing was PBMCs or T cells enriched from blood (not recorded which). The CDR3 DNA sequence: TGTGCCAGCAGCCTCGGACAGGAGATTTCACCCCTCCACTTT. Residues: CASSLGQEISPLHF.